The sequence of this T cell receptor (beta chain) was determined in a study of T cell responses to AZD1222 COVID-19 vaccine. Study-wide points: Compared with day 0, the breadth and depth of the Spike-specific TCR repertoire rose significantly after two doses of AZD1222. Spike-spanning, vaccine-associated CD4 TCRs were dominant at 160-218 and 743-854.

V lost 5 bases and J lost 3, with 14 bases in between. The CDR3 consists of 15 residues. Germline lookup yields CDR1 SEHNR and CDR2 FQNEAQ (reference sequence). Concerning this clone itself: As yet, its antigen is unknown.

Using immunoSEQ multiplex PCR, the repertoire was profiled, and TCRdb retains in-frame clones only, with some absent. The table includes fewer than 130,000 clones, about 90% detected once. The receptor's source is an adult who received the AZD1222 COVID-19 vaccine. The sequences come from peripheral blood, collected 28 days after the second AZD1222 dose. V and J are TRBV7-9 and TRBJ2-1, with D perhaps TRBD2 (6 bases). CDR3 bases: TGTGCCAGCAGCCCAAATAGCGGAAACTACAATGAGCAGTTCTTC. This translates into CASSPNSGNYNEQFF.